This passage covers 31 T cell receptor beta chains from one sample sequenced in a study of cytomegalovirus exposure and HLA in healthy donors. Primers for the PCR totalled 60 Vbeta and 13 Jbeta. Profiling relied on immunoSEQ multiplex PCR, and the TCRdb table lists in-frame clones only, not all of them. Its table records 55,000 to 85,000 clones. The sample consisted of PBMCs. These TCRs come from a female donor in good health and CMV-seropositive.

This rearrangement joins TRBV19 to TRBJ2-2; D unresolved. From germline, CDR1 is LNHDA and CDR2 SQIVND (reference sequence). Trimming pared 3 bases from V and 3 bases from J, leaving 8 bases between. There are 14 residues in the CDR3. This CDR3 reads CASSIRHYTGELFF. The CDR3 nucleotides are TGTGCCAGTAGTATCAGGCATTACACCGGGGAGCTGTTTTTT. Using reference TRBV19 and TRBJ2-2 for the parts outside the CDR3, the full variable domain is DGGITQSPKYLFRKEGQNVTLSCEQNLNHDAMYWYRQDPGQGLRLIYYSQIVNDFQKGDIAEGYSVSREKKESFPLTVTSAQKNPTAFYLCASSIRHYTGELFFGEGSRLTVL.

CDR3 in amino acids: CASSSGGRAEQYF. The CDR3 DNA follows: TGTGCCAGCAGTTCTGGCGGGAGGGCCGAGCAGTACTTC. This chain connects TRBV6-5 to TRBJ2-7; TRBD2 agrees at 9 bases. Germline V gene lookup returns CDR1 MNHEY and CDR2 SVGAGI. This CDR3 contains 13 residues. The ends lost 4 bases at V and 6 bases at J; junction bases unmatched: 4.

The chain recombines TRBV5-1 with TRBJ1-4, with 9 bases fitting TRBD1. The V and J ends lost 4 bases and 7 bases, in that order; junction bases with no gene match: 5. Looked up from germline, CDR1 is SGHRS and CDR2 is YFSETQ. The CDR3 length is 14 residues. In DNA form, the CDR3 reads TGCGCCAGCAGCACCGGGACAGGGCCTGAAAAACTGTTTTTT. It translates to CASSTGTGPEKLFF.

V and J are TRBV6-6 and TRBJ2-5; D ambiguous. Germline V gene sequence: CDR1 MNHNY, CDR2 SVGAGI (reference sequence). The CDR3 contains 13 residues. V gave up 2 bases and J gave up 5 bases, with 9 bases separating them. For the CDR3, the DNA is TGTGCCAGCAGTTACACCCCCGAGGAGACCCAGTACTTC. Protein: CASSYTPEETQYF.

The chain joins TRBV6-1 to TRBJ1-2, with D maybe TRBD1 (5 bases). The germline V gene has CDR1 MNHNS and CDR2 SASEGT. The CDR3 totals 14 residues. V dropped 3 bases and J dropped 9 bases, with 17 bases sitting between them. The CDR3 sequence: CASSEQGRDVCYTF. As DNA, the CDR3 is TGTGCCAGCAGTGAGCAGGGAAGAGACGTTTGCTACACCTTC.

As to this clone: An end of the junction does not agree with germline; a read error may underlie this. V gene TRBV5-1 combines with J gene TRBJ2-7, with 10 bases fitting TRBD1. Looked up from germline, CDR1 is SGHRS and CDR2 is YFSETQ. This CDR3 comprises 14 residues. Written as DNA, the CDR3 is TGCGCCAGCAGCGCCAGACAGGGGGCCCACGAGCAGTCCTTC. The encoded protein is CASSARQGAHEQSF.

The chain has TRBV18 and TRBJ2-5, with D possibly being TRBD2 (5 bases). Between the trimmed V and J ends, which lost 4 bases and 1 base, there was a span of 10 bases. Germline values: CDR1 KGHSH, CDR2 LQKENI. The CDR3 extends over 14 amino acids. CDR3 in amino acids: CASSLGGFQETQYF. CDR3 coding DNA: TGTGCCAGCTCACTAGGAGGCTTCCAAGAGACCCAGTACTTC.

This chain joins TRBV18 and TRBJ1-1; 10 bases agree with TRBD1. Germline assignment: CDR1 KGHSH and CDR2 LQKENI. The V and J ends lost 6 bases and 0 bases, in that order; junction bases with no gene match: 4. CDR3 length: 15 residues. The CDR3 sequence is CASSPDRGMNTEAFF. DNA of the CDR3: TGTGCCAGCTCCCCGGACAGGGGGATGAACACTGAAGCTTTCTTT.

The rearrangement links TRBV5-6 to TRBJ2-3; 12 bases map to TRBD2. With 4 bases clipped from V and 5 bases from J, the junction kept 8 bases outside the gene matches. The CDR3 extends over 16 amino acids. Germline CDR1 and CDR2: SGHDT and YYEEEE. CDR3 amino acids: CASSGLAGGPVDTQYF. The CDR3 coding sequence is TGTGCCAGCAGCGGGCTAGCGGGGGGGCCGGTAGATACGCAGTATTTT.

CDR3 protein: CASRSSDFLDRAFF. CDR3 nucleotide sequence: TGCGCCAGCAGGTCCTCCGACTTCCTAGATAGGGCTTTCTTT. The chain recombines TRBV5-1 with TRBJ1-1; D call uncertain. The length of the CDR3 is 14 residues. V was clipped by 5 bases and J by 11 bases, with 22 bases between them. The V gene's germline CDR1 is SGHRS and CDR2 YFSETQ. Together with reference TRBV5-1 and TRBJ1-1, the CDR3 gives the full variable domain: KAGVTQTPRYLIKTRGQQVTLSCSPISGHRSVSWYQQTPGQGLQFLFEYFSETQRNKGNFPGRFSGRQFSNSRSEMNVSTLELGDSALYLCASRSSDFLDRAFFGQGTRLTVV.

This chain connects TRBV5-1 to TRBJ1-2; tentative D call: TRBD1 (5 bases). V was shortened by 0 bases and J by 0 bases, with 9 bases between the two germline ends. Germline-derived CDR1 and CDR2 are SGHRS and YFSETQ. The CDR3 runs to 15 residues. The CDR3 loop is CASSLAQTANYGYTF. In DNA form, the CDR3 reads TGCGCCAGCAGCTTGGCGCAGACAGCTAACTATGGCTACACCTTC. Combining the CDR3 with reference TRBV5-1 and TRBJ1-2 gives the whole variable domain KAGVTQTPRYLIKTRGQQVTLSCSPISGHRSVSWYQQTPGQGLQFLFEYFSETQRNKGNFPGRFSGRQFSNSRSEMNVSTLELGDSALYLCASSLAQTANYGYTFGSGTRLTVV.

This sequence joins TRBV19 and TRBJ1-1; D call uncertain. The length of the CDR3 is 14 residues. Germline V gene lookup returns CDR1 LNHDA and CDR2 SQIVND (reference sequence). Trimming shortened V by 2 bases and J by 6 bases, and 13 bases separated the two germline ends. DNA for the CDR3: TGTGCCAGTAGTATATACACCAACGGGGCTGAAGCTTTCTTT. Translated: CASSIYTNGAEAFF.

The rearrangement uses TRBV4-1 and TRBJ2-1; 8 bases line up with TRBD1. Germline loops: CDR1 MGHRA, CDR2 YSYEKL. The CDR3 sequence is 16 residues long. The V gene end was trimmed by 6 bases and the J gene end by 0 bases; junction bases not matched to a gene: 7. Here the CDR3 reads CASRPLRGRSYNEQFF. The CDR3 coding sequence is TGCGCCAGCAGGCCCCTCAGGGGGCGCTCCTACAATGAGCAGTTCTTC.

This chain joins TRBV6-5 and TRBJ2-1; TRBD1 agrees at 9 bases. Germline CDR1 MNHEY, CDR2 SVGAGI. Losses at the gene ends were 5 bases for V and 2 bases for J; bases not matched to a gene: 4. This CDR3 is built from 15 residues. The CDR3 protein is CASSKDRGAYNEQFF. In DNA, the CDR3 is TGTGCCAGCAGTAAGGACAGGGGTGCCTACAATGAGCAGTTCTTC.

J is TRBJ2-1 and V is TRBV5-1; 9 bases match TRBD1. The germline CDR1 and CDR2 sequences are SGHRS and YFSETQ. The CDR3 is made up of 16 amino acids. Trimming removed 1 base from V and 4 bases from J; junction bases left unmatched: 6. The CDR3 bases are TGCGCCAGCAGCTTGTTACAGGGGGCGAGGTACAATGAGCAGTTCTTC. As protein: CASSLLQGARYNEQFF. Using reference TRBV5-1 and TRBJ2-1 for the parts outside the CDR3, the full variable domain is KAGVTQTPRYLIKTRGQQVTLSCSPISGHRSVSWYQQTPGQGLQFLFEYFSETQRNKGNFPGRFSGRQFSNSRSEMNVSTLELGDSALYLCASSLLQGARYNEQFFGPGTRLTVL.

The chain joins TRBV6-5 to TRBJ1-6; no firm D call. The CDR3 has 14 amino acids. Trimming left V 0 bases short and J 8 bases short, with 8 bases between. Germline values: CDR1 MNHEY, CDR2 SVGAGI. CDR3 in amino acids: CASSYSGGYSPLHF. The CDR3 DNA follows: TGTGCCAGCAGTTACTCTGGAGGGTATTCACCCCTCCACTTT.

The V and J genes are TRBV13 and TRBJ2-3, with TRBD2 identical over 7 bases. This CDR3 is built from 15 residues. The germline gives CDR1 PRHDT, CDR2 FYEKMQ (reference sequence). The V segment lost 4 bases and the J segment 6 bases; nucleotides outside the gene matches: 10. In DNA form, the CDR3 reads TGTGCCAGCAGCTCACTAGCGCCTTTTAGCGATACGCAGTATTTT. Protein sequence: CASSSLAPFSDTQYF.

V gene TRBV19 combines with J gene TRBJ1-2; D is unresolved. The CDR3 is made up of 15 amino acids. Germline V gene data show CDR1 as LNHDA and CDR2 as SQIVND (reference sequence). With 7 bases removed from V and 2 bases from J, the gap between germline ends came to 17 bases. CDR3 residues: CASNQLGGVNYGYTF. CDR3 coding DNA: TGTGCCAGTAACCAACTGGGAGGAGTAAACTATGGCTACACCTTC.

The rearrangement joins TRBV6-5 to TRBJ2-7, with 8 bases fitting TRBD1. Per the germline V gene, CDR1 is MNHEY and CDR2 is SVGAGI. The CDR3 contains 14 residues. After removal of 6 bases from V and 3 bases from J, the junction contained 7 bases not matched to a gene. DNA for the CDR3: TGTGCCAGCAGCCCCAGGACAGGGTTCTACGAGCAGTACTTC. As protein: CASSPRTGFYEQYF.

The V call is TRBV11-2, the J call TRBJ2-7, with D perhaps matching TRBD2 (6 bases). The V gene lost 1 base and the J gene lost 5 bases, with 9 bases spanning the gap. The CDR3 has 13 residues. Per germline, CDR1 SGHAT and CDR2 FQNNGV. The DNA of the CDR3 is TGTGCCAGCAGCTTAGGTCCGGGGGACGAGCAGTACTTC. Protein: CASSLGPGDEQYF.

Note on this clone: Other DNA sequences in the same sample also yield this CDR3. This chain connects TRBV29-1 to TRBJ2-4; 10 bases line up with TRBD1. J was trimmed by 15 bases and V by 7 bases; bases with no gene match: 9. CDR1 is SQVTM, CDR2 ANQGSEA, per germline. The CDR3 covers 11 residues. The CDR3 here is CSGKGQGRMYF. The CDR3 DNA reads TGCAGCGGAAAGGGACAGGGGCGGATGTACTTC. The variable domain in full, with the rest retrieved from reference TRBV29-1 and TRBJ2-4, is SAVISQKPSRDICQRGTSLTIQCQVDSQVTMMFWYRQQPGQSLTLIATANQGSEATYESGFVIDKFPISRPNLTFSTLTVSNMSPEDSSIYLCSGKGQGRMYFGAGTRLSVL.

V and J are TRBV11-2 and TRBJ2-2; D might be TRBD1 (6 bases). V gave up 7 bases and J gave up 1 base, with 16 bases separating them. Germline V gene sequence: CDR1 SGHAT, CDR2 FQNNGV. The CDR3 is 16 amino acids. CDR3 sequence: CASNPRGQLNTGELFF. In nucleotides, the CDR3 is TGTGCCAGCAACCCCCGAGGACAGTTGAACACCGGGGAGCTGTTTTTT. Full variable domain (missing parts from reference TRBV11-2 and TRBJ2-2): EAGVAQSPRYKIIEKRQSVAFWCNPISGHATLYWYQQILGQGPKLLIQFQNNGVVDDSQLPKDRFSAERLKGVDSTLKIQPAKLEDSAVYLCASNPRGQLNTGELFFGEGSRLTVL.

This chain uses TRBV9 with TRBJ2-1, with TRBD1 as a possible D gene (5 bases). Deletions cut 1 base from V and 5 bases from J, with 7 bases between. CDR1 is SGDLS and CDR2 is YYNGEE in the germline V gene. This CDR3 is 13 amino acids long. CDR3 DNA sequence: TGTGCCAGCAGCGTATTGGGGCACAATGAGCAGTTCTTC. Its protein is CASSVLGHNEQFF.

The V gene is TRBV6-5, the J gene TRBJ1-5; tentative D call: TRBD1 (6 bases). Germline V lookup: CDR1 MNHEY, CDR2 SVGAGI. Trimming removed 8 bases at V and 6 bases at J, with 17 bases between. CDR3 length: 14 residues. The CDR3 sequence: CASRRQGSGQPQHF. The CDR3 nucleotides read TGTGCCAGCCGGCGTCAGGGGTCCGGTCAGCCCCAGCATTTT.

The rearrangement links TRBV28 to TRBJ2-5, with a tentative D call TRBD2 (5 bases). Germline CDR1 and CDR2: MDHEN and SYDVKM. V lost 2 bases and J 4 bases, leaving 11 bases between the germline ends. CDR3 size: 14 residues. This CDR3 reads CASSLMGDGETQYF. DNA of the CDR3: TGTGCCAGCAGTTTAATGGGAGACGGAGAGACCCAGTACTTC.

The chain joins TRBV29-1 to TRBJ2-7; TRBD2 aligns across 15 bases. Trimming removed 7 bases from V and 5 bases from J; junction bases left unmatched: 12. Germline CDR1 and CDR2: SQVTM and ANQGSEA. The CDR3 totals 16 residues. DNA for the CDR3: TGCAGCGCCGCCGGGACTAGCGGGAGGTTAGGCGACGAGCAGTACTTC. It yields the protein CSAAGTSGRLGDEQYF.

CDR3 nucleotide sequence: TGTGCCAGCAGTTACTCAGACAGGGGGACCGGGGAGCTGTTTTTT. The encoded protein is CASSYSDRGTGELFF. This sequence joins TRBV6-5 and TRBJ2-2, with TRBD1 identical over 9 bases. The V segment lost 0 bases and the J segment 5 bases; nucleotides outside the gene matches: 1. The CDR3 totals 15 residues. The V gene's germline CDR1 is MNHEY and CDR2 SVGAGI.

The CDR3 sequence: CASSPHYNEQFF. For the CDR3, the DNA is TGTGCCAGCAGCCCCCACTACAATGAGCAGTTCTTC. V is TRBV28 and J is TRBJ2-1; no clear D. The CDR3 length is 12 residues. Trimming pared 6 bases from V and 3 bases from J, leaving 6 bases between. CDR1 and CDR2 from the germline V gene are MDHEN and SYDVKM.

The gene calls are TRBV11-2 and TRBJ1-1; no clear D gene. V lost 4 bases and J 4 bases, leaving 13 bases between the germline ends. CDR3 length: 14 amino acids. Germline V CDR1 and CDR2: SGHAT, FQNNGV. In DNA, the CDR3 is TGTGCCAGCAGCTATAGCCTGGGGAGCACTGAAGCTTTCTTT. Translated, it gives CASSYSLGSTEAFF.

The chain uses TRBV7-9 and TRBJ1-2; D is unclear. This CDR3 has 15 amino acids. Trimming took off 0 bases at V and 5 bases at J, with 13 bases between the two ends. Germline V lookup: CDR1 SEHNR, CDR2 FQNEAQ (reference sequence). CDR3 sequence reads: CASSLAEGQRYGYTF. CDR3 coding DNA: TGTGCCAGCAGCTTAGCGGAAGGGCAGCGGTATGGCTACACCTTC.

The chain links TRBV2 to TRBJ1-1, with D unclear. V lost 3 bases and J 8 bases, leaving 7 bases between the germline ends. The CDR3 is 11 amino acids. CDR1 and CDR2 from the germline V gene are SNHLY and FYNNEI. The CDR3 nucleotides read TGTGCCAGCAGTGATCGTCGGGAAGCTTTCTTT. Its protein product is CASSDRREAFF.